This TCR beta chain was recovered during a study of siplizumab effects on memory and regulatory T cells. The CDR3 covers 15 residues. The germline V gene encodes CDR1 MNHEY and CDR2 SVGAGI. The ends lost 4 bases at V and 4 bases at J; junction bases unmatched: 8. Clones were read by immunoSEQ multiplex PCR, and TCRdb kept only the in-frame ones, dropping some. This table holds 100,000 to 120,000 clones, under 95% found once. The sequenced material came from CD4+ T cells sorted from blood. The TCR originated in a human donor in good health. This rearrangement joins TRBV6-5 to TRBJ1-1, with 8 nucleotides matching TRBD1. The CDR3 protein is CASSSRGQGGTEAFF. CDR3 nucleotides: TGTGCCAGCAGTTCAAGAGGACAGGGTGGCACTGAAGCTTTCTTT.